This TCR beta chain was recorded in a study of shared clonotypes between healthy human individuals. As for the study in general: Each donor had three CD4 naive, three CD4 memory, two CD8 naive and one CD8 memory plate. Study outcomes and limitations: The study found roughly 5% of naive CD4 clonotypes shared across a few donors. Deeper or shallower sequencing was expected to change how clonotypes are shared among donors.

CD45RO-negative, CCR7-positively selected cells formed the naive CD8 fraction, excluding terminally differentiated effector memory CD45RA+ cells. The study drew its donors from healthy HIV-negative adults without recent acute infections or vaccinations. As concerns this clone: The antigen is unknown.

Repertoires were generated with immunoSEQ multiplex PCR, while TCRdb's copy carries only in-frame clones and drops some. In the table there are hundreds of thousands of clones, around 92% of which are singletons. The CDR3 consists of 15 residues. Germline trimming cut 1 base from V and 4 bases from J; bases unmatched to any gene: 6. Germline loops: CDR1 SGHRS, CDR2 YFSETQ. Sequencing input: naive CD8+ T cells sorted from blood. The rearrangement uses TRBV5-1 and TRBJ2-7, with 9 bases that match TRBD2. The TCR was taken from a young man in good health. CDR3 protein: CASSLSLAGMYEQYF. DNA of the CDR3: TGCGCCAGCAGCTTGAGTCTAGCGGGAATGTACGAGCAGTACTTC.